The next 18 T cell receptor beta chains were all read from a single sample in a study of metastatic and nonmetastatic thyroid tumors (dated by TCRdb to the early 2020s). Receptors were amplified or captured by PCR. Sequencing was performed on an Illumina HiSeq 4000. Using fastp trimming at Q25 and MiXCR clonotype assembly, TCRdb reanalyzed the public sequencing data and kept in-frame beta chains. Here the sample has 25,000 to 30,000 clones; roughly 4% occur a single time. Clones ranked in the top ten supply about 3.3% of the sample. No patient had received any treatment before thyroid surgery. Input material: blood. These receptors were taken from a male donor with papillary thyroid cancer or a benign thyroid nodule (not recorded which). Some clones in this sample may be carry-over from other donors' samples.

This clone was recorded many times. The sample holds other DNA sequences that translate to the same CDR3. The V and J genes are TRBV7-6 and TRBJ2-2; TRBD1 or TRBD2 may be the D gene (5 bases each). The V end was cut by 5 bases, the J end by 5 bases, with 12 bases between. The CDR3 is made up of 14 amino acids. Germline V gives CDR1 SGHVS, CDR2 FNYEAQ. The CDR3 DNA sequence: TGTGCCAGCAGCCGGGACGGCCCAACCGGGGAGCTGTTTTTT. Protein sequence: CASSRDGPTGELFF. The full variable domain, rest sourced from reference TRBV7-6 and TRBJ2-2, is GAGVSQSPRYKVTKRGQDVALRCDPISGHVSLYWYRQALGQGPEFLTYFNYEAQQDKSGLPNDRFSAERPEGSISTLTIQRTEQRDSAMYRCASSRDGPTGELFFGEGSRLTVL.

This clone appeared many times. V gene TRBV20-1 combines with J gene TRBJ2-7; 10 nucleotides agree with TRBD2. The ends lost 3 bases at V and 5 bases at J; junction bases unmatched: 4. Germline CDR1 reads DFQATT; CDR2 reads SNEGSKA (reference sequence). The length of the CDR3 is 13 residues. The CDR3 here is CSASLAGANEQYF. The CDR3 nucleotides read TGCAGTGCTAGTCTAGCGGGAGCGAACGAGCAGTACTTC.

In this sample, this clone turned up many times. V usage is TRBV5-4 and J usage is TRBJ2-1; 8 nucleotides match TRBD2. V lost 4 bases and J lost 8; bases outside the gene matches: 8. The CDR3 totals 14 residues. From germline, CDR1 is SGHNT and CDR2 YYREEE (reference sequence). CDR3 region: CASSRRGGRDEQFF. For the CDR3, the DNA is TGTGCCAGCAGCCGCCGGGGGGGGCGGGATGAGCAGTTCTTC.

The chain combines TRBV28 with TRBJ1-4; no reliable D call. In germline, CDR1 is MDHEN, CDR2 SYDVKM. V dropped 6 bases and J dropped 8 bases, with 13 bases sitting between them. The CDR3 runs 13 residues. The CDR3 DNA follows: TGTGCCAGCAGCCCCGTAAGGCGGGAAAAACTGTTTTTT. Its translation is CASSPVRREKLFF.

This clone was counted a few times. The chain has TRBV11-2 and TRBJ2-7; tentative D call: TRBD2 (6 bases). This CDR3 contains 16 residues. Trimming took off 1 base at V and 3 bases at J, with 16 bases between the two ends. The germline gives CDR1 SGHAT, CDR2 FQNNGV. CDR3 coding DNA: TGTGCCAGCAGCTTAGTTCCTAGCGTGAGCGTCTACGAGCAGTACTTC. Its protein product is CASSLVPSVSVYEQYF.

This clone has at least ten counts. J is TRBJ2-4 and V is TRBV28, with D unclear. This CDR3 comprises 14 residues. From germline, CDR1 is MDHEN and CDR2 SYDVKM. Trimming removed 2 bases from V and 5 bases from J, with 10 bases in between. The CDR3: CASSLDIPQNIQYF. CDR3 in DNA: TGTGCCAGCAGTTTAGACATACCTCAAAACATTCAGTACTTC.

This clone was seen repeatedly, ten times or more. The chain combines TRBV5-4 with TRBJ2-7, with unresolved D. In germline, CDR1 is SGHNT, CDR2 YYREEE (reference sequence). The ends were cut back, 0 bases at V and 4 bases at J, with 11 bases in the middle. CDR3 length equals 14 residues. For the CDR3, the DNA is TGTGCCAGCAGCTTGGGAGGAATTGGATACGAGCAGTACTTC. This translates into CASSLGGIGYEQYF.

The chain has TRBV20-1 and TRBJ1-1; 7 bases fit TRBD1. The CDR3 consists of 15 residues. Germline V lookup: CDR1 DFQATT, CDR2 SNEGSKA (reference sequence). V lost 5 bases, J lost 0 bases, and 9 bases stayed unmatched. The CDR3 nucleotides read TGCAGTGCTGAAGGGGACAGAGTCATGAACACTGAAGCTTTCTTT. It specifies CSAEGDRVMNTEAFF.

This rearrangement joins TRBV2 to TRBJ1-5, with D uncertain. The V and J ends lost 5 bases and 4 bases respectively, with 12 bases between them. The CDR3 covers 14 residues. Germline V gives CDR1 SNHLY, CDR2 FYNNEI. The CDR3 DNA reads as TGTGCCAGCAGTTCAAGCCGGGGAAATCAGCCCCAGCATTTT. Its translation: CASSSSRGNQPQHF. Combining the CDR3 with reference TRBV2 and TRBJ1-5 gives the whole variable domain EPEVTQTPSHQVTQMGQEVILRCVPISNHLYFYWYRQILGQKVEFLVSFYNNEISEKSEIFDDQFSVERPDGSNFTLKIRSTKLEDSAMYFCASSSSRGNQPQHFGDGTRLSIL.

This clone was seen at least ten times. This chain uses TRBV3-1 with TRBJ2-3, with D perhaps matching TRBD2 (5 bases). V gave up 1 base and J gave up 0 bases, with 8 bases separating them. Germline CDR1 is LGHDT and CDR2 is YNNKEL (reference sequence). CDR3 length: 15 amino acids. CDR3: CASSQGGGSTDTQYF. The CDR3 bases are TGTGCCAGCAGCCAAGGAGGCGGGAGCACAGATACGCAGTATTTT.

Comments on this clone: Without the conserved terminal phenylalanine or tryptophan, this CDR3 likely stems from a read error. This chain joins TRBV29-1 and TRBJ1-1; D is unclear. Trimming stripped 3 bases from V and 4 bases from J, with 12 bases between. This CDR3 spans 13 amino acids. Germline V CDR1 and CDR2: SQVTM, ANQGSEA. The CDR3 DNA reads TGCAGCGTTGACCCGGGTCAGGTCACTGAAGCTTTCTCT. Protein sequence: CSVDPGQVTEAFS.

The chain carries TRBV7-8 and TRBJ2-3; TRBD2 matches at 7 bases. V lost 1 base and J lost 2; bases outside the gene matches: 6. This CDR3 comprises 16 residues. The V gene's germline CDR1 is SGHVS and CDR2 FQNEAQ. The CDR3 sequence is CASSLVGGSVTDTQYF. CDR3 sequence (DNA): TGTGCCAGCAGCTTAGTCGGCGGGAGCGTCACAGATACGCAGTATTTT. The full variable domain, its missing parts supplied by reference TRBV7-8 and TRBJ2-3, is GAGVSQSPRYKVAKRGQDVALRCDPISGHVSLFWYQQALGQGPEFLTYFQNEAQLDKSGLPSDRFFAERPEGSVSTLKIQRTQQEDSAVYLCASSLVGGSVTDTQYFGPGTRLTVL.

In this sample, this clone turned up a few times. This rearrangement joins TRBV30 to TRBJ1-1; a possible D gene is TRBD1 (6 bases). Germline-derived CDR1 and CDR2 are GTSNPN and SVGIG (reference sequence). V was trimmed by 7 bases and J by 3 bases, leaving 12 bases between them. The CDR3 extends over 12 amino acids. Here the CDR3 DNA reads TGTGCCTTCAGGGGATACGACACTGAAGCTTTCTTT. The encoded protein is CAFRGYDTEAFF.

Relative to its sample, this clone is medium-sized (0.01 to 0.1%). This sequence joins TRBV6-5 and TRBJ2-3; 10 bases are a match to TRBD1. CDR1 and CDR2 from the germline V gene are MNHEY and SVGAGI. There are 18 residues in the CDR3. Trimming took 1 base from V and 0 from J; bases not matched to a gene: 7. CDR3 in amino acids: CASSYFPPDRGSTDTQYF. The CDR3 DNA is TGTGCCAGCAGTTACTTCCCCCCGGACAGGGGGAGCACAGATACGCAGTATTTT.

This clone has more than one count but fewer than ten. The V and J genes are TRBV6-2 or TRBV6-3 and TRBJ1-2, with D perhaps TRBD1 (5 bases). Trimming removed 5 bases from V and 7 bases from J, with 8 bases in between. CDR1 and CDR2 (germline): MNHEY, SVGEGT. This CDR3 is 11 amino acids long. CDR3 amino acids: CASSDSSGYTF. The CDR3 DNA follows: TGTGCCAGCAGTGACAGTAGTGGCTACACCTTC.

V is TRBV28 and J is TRBJ2-7, with 10 bases fitting TRBD2. From germline, CDR1 is MDHEN and CDR2 SYDVKM. Trimming at V came to 6 bases and at J to 5 bases, leaving 10 bases not matched to a gene. The CDR3 extends over 15 amino acids. The CDR3 region is CASRSLAGESDEQYF. The CDR3 DNA sequence: TGTGCCAGCAGATCCCTAGCGGGAGAGTCTGACGAGCAGTACTTC.

This clone was counted ten times or more. The V call is TRBV4-3, the J call TRBJ1-6; D gene unclear. The ends were cut back, 0 bases at V and 7 bases at J, with 13 bases in the middle. The germline V gene encodes CDR1 LGHNA and CDR2 YSLEER. CDR3 length: 16 amino acids. The CDR3, as DNA: TGCGCCAGCAGCCAAGATGAGGGCAGGCGAAATTCACCCCTCCACTTT. Translating it yields CASSQDEGRRNSPLHF.

For this clone: Compared with germline, one end of the junction differs, possibly owing to a read error. For the CDR3, the DNA is TGTGCCAGCAGCTTCAGGGTGAACACTGACGCTATCTTT. It is translated as CASSFRVNTDAIF. The chain joins TRBV28 to TRBJ1-1, with a tentative D call TRBD1 (5 bases). Germline loops: CDR1 MDHEN, CDR2 SYDVKM. The CDR3 runs 13 residues.